This T cell receptor (beta chain) emerged from a study of ipilimumab plus nivolumab after autologous stem cell transplantation. Ipilimumab, 1 mg/kg, started 14 to 28 days after autologous transplant. Produced via immunoSEQ multiplex PCR; TCRdb's table is partial and in-frame only. The sample contains 2,200 or so clones, around four fifths of which appear only once. Germline CDR1 and CDR2: LNHDA and SQIVND (reference sequence). CDR3 size: 11 residues. Trimming stripped 4 bases from V and 9 bases from J, with 7 bases between. The rearrangement uses TRBV19 and TRBJ2-1, with D hard to call. The receptor was isolated from a male donor with multiple myeloma. Sequenced here: PBMCs, sampled in a trial of ipilimumab plus nivolumab as post-transplant consolidation. As DNA, the CDR3 is TGTGCCAGTAGTACCCCCGGTGAGCAGTTCTTC. This codes for CASSTPGEQFF.